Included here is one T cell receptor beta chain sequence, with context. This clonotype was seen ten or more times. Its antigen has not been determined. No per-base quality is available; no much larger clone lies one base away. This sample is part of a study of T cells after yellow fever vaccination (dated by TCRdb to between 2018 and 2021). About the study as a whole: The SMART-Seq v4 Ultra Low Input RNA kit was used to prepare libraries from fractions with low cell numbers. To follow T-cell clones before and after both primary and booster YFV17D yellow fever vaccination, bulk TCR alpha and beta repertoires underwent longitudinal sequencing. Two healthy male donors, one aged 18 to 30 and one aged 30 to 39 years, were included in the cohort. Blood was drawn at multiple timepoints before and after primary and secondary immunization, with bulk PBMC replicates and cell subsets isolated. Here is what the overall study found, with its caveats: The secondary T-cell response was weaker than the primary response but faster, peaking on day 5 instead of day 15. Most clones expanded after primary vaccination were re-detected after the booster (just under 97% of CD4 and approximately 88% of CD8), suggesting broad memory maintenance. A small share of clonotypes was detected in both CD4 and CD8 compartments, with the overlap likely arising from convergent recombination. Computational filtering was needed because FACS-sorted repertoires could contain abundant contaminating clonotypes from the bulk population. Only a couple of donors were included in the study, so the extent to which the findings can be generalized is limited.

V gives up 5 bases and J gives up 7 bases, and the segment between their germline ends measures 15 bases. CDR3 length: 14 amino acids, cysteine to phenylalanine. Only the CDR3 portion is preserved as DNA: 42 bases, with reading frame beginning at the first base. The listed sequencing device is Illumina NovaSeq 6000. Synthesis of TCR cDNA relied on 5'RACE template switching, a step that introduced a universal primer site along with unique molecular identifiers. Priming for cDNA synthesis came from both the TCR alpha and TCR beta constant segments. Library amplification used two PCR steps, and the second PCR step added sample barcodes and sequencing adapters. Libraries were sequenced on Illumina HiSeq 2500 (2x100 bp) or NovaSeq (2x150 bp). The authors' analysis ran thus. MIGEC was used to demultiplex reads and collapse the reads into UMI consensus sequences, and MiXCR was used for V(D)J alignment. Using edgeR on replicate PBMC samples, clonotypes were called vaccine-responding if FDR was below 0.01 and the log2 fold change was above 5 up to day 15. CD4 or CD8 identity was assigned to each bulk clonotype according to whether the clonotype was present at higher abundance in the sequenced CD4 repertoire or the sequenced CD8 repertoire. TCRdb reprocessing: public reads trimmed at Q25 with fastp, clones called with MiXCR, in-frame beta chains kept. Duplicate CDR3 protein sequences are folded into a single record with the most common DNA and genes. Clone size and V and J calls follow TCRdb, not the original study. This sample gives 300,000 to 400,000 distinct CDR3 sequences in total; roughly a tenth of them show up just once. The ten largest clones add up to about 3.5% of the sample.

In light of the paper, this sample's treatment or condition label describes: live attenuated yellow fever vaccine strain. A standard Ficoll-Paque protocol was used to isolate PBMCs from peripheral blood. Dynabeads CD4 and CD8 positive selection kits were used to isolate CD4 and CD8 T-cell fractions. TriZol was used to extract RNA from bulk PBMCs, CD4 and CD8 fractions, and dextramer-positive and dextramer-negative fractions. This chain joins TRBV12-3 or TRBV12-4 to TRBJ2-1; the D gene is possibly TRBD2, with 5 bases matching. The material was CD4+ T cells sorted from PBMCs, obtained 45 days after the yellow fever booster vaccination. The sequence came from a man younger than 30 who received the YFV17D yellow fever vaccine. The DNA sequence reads TGTGCCAGCAGTACGCAAGGCCCGGGGAATGAGCAGTTCTTC. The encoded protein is CASSTQGPGNEQFF.